This T cell receptor beta chain was captured by sequencing in a study of blood T cell repertoires in COVID-19. Study at large: The United States, Italy and Spain were the sources of the acute and convalescent COVID-19 samples. From T cells, B-cell-depleted T cells, or PBMCs came the material, which was cDNA or gDNA.

CDR3 length equals 14 residues. Germline V lookup: CDR1 MNHEY, CDR2 SMNVEV (reference sequence). V shed 5 bases and J 4 bases; nucleotides not matched to a gene: 3. Per the original methods: Using reference gene primer amplification, nucleated cell counts were estimated. Clones were read by immunoSEQ multiplex PCR, and TCRdb kept only the in-frame ones, dropping some. That table gives V, J and clone size, and the DNA gave D and trimming. The sample yields roughly 250,000 clones, about 88% seen once. What was sequenced was peripheral blood. The receptor's source is a woman between 40 and 50 years old who had recovered from COVID-19. The J gene is TRBJ2-2, the V gene TRBV27; 8 bases fit TRBD1. CDR3 protein: CASSPGTGTGELFF. CDR3 coding DNA: TGTGCCAGCAGTCCCGGGACAGGCACCGGGGAGCTGTTTTTT.